This T cell receptor (beta chain) was profiled in a study of cytomegalovirus exposure and HLA in healthy donors (dated by TCRdb to about 2017). Broadly, across the study: An earlier analysis of approximately 600 of the donors reported more than 250 Gb of sequence data and roughly 100 million unique TCR beta sequences from approximately 180 million T cells. Donor age, sex, ethnicity and CMV serostatus were compiled together with the repertoire data. The study was designed to test whether signatures of past pathogen exposure could be identified by cataloging public T cell receptors. A later analysis re-analyzed previously published TCR beta repertoires from approximately 700 donors and added high-resolution HLA genotyping to study TCR occurrence patterns. Besides the first cohort of 666 subjects, a separate validation cohort made up of 95 to 150 different subjects was used. The genetic ancestry cluster associated with self-reported Caucasian donors included 81% of the 300 to 400 genotyped donors. To decide whether each TCR beta V gene segment behaved as functional or pseudogenic, an earlier analysis of some 540 of the donors relied on high-throughput TCR beta sequencing. An early release that covered around 590 HLA-typed donors contained about 300 gigabases of sequencing data and about 93 million unique TCR sequences. In a later genetic analysis, genome-wide SNP genotypes for about 60% of the 666 donors were used, and that subset was treated as a discovery cohort. Because of strong linkage in the cohort, roughly five DR-DQ haplotypes were treated as single units for association and clustering. HLA typing included class I and class II loci at four-digit resolution. Typing coverage differed by locus: A, B, C, DRB1 and DQB1 were typed in about 629-640 donors, DQA1 in approximately 520, DPA1 in approximately 600, and DPB1 in approximately 450. Among roughly 370 genotyped donors of the cohort, an average of approximately 240,000 unique TCR beta nucleotide sequences were sequenced per donor, roughly 20% of them non-productive. Rather than using new phenotypic data, the later analysis identified candidate immune exposures from TCR beta sequences and from how often those sequences occurred across donors. The study profiled the T cell repertoires of hundreds of subjects by immunosequencing and related them to cytomegalovirus serostatus. The study combined high-throughput TCR immunosequencing, statistical association of individual TCRs with disease status, and machine learning to predict cytomegalovirus infection status. All discovery cohort repertoires had been generated using a single sequencing platform. The investigation overall reported the following: Some IMGT-functional V segments, including TRBV6-2 and TRBV6-3, could not be distinguished by the 87-base-pair reads and were therefore excluded. A group of highly shared sequence variants was considered likely to be a technical artifact of the sequencing pipeline. Several of the top co-occurrence clusters appeared to be linked to parvovirus B19, influenza, CMV and Epstein-Barr virus, according to a later analysis. The classifier was reported to diagnose cytomegalovirus status with high specificity and sensitivity in both the original and validation cohorts. Immune exposure information for the cohort was limited to CMV serostatus. A later analysis found that most CMV-associated TCR beta chains appeared HLA-restricted, with HLA associations seemingly driven largely by CMV exposure. According to a later analysis, TCR association rates differed among HLA loci, with DRB1 alleles showing the most associated TCRs and HLA-C alleles showing the fewest. A further reported finding was that TCR beta sequences accurately predicted the HLA-A and HLA-B alleles for most subjects in the first cohort. The cohort was sequenced for TCR beta chains only, and without alpha or paired-chain data the features that could be detected were limited. The authors suggested that the approach could potentially be extended to other disease states and immunological phenotypes. In vitro tests confirmed that a few of the cytomegalovirus-associated TCR beta chains recognize cytomegalovirus antigens. Because counts were too low, seventeen rarely observed V segments, including chromosome 9 orphons, were left out of the earlier analysis of 500 to 650 of the donors. The study gave a list of about 150 TCR beta chains associated with cytomegalovirus. Compared with the roughly 710-donor mean, donors in an Asian-associated ancestry cluster had fewer N-insertions in productive TCRs, according to a later genetic analysis. Sequencing depth was assumed to be roughly uniform across donors in the presence/absence analyses, though that assumption may not hold. In an earlier analysis of about 550 of the donors, most TCR beta V segments were observed in productive rearrangements about 90% or about 30% of the time, broadly matching IMGT annotations. Because HLA typing was missing for some donors at each locus, association tests included only the typed subset. A later analysis found that HLA-associated TCR beta chains were more clonally expanded and had lower generation probabilities than equally common non-associated chains. In a later genetic analysis, a missense DCLRE1C variant was associated with V-gene and J-gene trimming of TCR beta chains, and the association was replicated in an independent cohort. A later analysis associated 16,951 TCR beta sequences with specific HLA alleles at a false discovery rate of 0.05. Strong co-occurrence of HLA alleles, especially DR and DQ, made assigning TCR associations to individual alleles difficult. Linkage disequilibrium might explain the correlated functional status among segregating V segments, but an unknown experimental factor could not be excluded. Most TCR sequences were seen in very few donors, while some public TCRs were found in many individuals.

The cohort consisted of approximately 690 healthy bone marrow donors. At the time of sampling, every cohort member was nominally healthy, though immune exposures that went unrecorded were likely present. Of the approximately 700 cohort members, roughly 300 had positive CMV serostatus and about 330 had negative CMV serostatus, and CMV serostatus was not recorded for the donor. A peripheral blood sample was collected from each donor, and TCR beta sequencing was performed on peripheral blood mononuclear cells. The Qiagen DNeasy Blood Extraction Kit was used to extract genomic DNA from the blood cell samples. The V and J ends are trimmed by 6 bases and 1 base, leaving 7 bases between them. CDR1 KGHSH and CDR2 LQKENI are derived from the germline V gene. There are 13 amino acids in the CDR3, from cysteine to phenylalanine inclusive. The DNA shown is the 39-base CDR3, in frame from base 1. As concerns this clone: What antigen it recognizes has not been identified.

Library preparation employed the immunoSEQ multiplex PCR assay. For the multiplex PCR, a mixture combining 60 forward primers for TCR Vbeta segments and 13 reverse primers for TCR Jbeta segments was used. A multiplex PCR assay on genomic DNA amplified the CDR3 region of rearranged TCR beta genes. Amplified TCR beta libraries were sequenced as 87-base-pair reads on the Illumina HiSeq System. Under the source paper's analysis protocol: Across the 500 to 750 repertoires, a later analysis counted 78 million or so unique TCR beta chains, approximately 12 million of which were shared by at least two donors. Raw reads were error-corrected and collapsed into unique sequences with a nearest-neighbor algorithm that merged closely related sequences to remove PCR and sequencing errors. To assign V, D and J gene segments, CDR3 sequences were aligned to IMGT reference sequences. Each retained sequence needed at least a six-nucleotide match to both a V gene segment and a J gene segment. Rearrangements were called productive when the CDR3 lacked stop codons and stayed in frame with V and J; all others were non-productive. Following IMGT convention, CDR3 was defined as the stretch from the second conserved V-encoded cysteine to the conserved J-encoded phenylalanine. In an earlier analysis of around 570 of the donors, sequences lacking an unambiguous match to a single V gene segment were excluded. An earlier analysis of 450 to 650 of the donors called V segments functional above 56.7% productive rearrangements and segregating when the between-donor standard deviation exceeded 5%. A statistical classification framework was built to diagnose cytomegalovirus status from the catalog of TCR beta chain sequences. A later analysis assigned V and J genes by comparing TCR nucleotide sequences with IMGT/GENE-DB human TR gene sequences. In a later analysis, CDR3 sequences and most-parsimonious VDJ recombination scenarios were assigned using the TCRdist pipeline. In a later analysis, each TCR beta chain was defined by its CDR3 amino acid sequence together with its V-gene family, and reads without a unique V-gene family were excluded. As a way to deal with suspected cross-contamination and a sequencing artifact, a later analysis dropped hundreds of nucleotide sequences that were highly shared and had low generation probability. For each public chain, a later analysis derived a clonal expansion index from normalized ranks of inferred template counts within each repertoire. In a later analysis, generation probabilities were computed using a VDJ recombination model fitted to out-of-frame rearrangements, and the results were checked against IGoR. In a later analysis, hypergeometric tests were used to score TCR-TCR, TCR-HLA and TCR-CMV co-occurrence, with a repertoire-size bias correction applied to TCR pairs. A later analysis estimated false discovery rates by permuting HLA or CMV assignments 20 times. In a later analysis, co-occurring TCRs were grouped using DBSCAN, and TCRdist sequence similarity was added for clustering within HLA-allele-positive subsets. Repertoires with fewer than 30,000 or more than 120,000 public chains, plus five repertoires with anomalous nucleotide sharing, were excluded from co-occurrence clustering. The immuneACCESS repertoire file appears here via TCRdb, limited to in-frame rearrangements. These files lack a portion of the clones; in checked studies, under half of the deficit traces to unresolved V genes, and the cause of the others is not known. Clone size and V and J calls were adopted from that table, with D and trimming inferred from the DNA. This sample's table has entries for approximately 40,000 clones. The ten largest make up 5.5% to 7% of the sample.

Sequencing was done on a sample of PBMCs. The sequence was collected from a human donor in good health. The chain links TRBV18 with TRBJ2-1; TRBD2 might be the D gene, on 5 matching bases. The CDR3 reads as follows: CASSPGSYNEQFF. The bases are TGTGCCAGCTCCCCGGGGTCCTACAATGAGCAGTTCTTC.